The rows below give T cell receptor beta chains drawn from one sample of a study of cytomegalovirus exposure and HLA in healthy donors. The repertoire was sequenced with immunoSEQ multiplex PCR; TCRdb's copy has only in-frame clones and lacks some. The table lists around 200,000 clones, about 81% of them singletons. The material sequenced was PBMCs. These receptors were obtained from a woman in her twenties or thirties in good health and CMV-seronegative. The CDR3 runs from the conserved cysteine through the conserved F or W. Fields, in order: CDR3 protein, CDR3 DNA, clone size, V gene, J gene, CDR3 length, D gene. The D gene is left open where the match is weak. Part of the rows lack a size; the others show once, few, many or a class for expanded clones.

CDR3 protein: CASRDLAGGYNEQFF; CDR3 DNA: TGTGCCAGCAGGGACCTAGCGGGAGGGTACAATGAGCAGTTCTTC; clone size: -; V gene: TRBV9; J gene: TRBJ2-1; CDR3 length: 15; D gene: TRBD2
CDR3 protein: CASSVLQGAEAFF; CDR3 DNA: TGTGCCAGCAGTGTCCTACAGGGGGCTGAAGCTTTCTTT; clone size: once; V gene: TRBV6-4; J gene: TRBJ1-1; CDR3 length: 13; D gene: TRBD1
CDR3 protein: CARGTSGRILFYNEQFF; CDR3 DNA: TGTGCCAGAGGGACTAGCGGGAGAATCCTTTTTTACAATGAGCAGTTCTTC; clone size: -; V gene: TRBV2; J gene: TRBJ2-1; CDR3 length: 17; D gene: TRBD2
CDR3 protein: CSVLLRTGGPETQYF; CDR3 DNA: TGCAGCGTCCTATTACGGACAGGGGGCCCAGAGACCCAGTACTTC; clone size: -; V gene: TRBV29-1; J gene: TRBJ2-5; CDR3 length: 15; D gene: TRBD1
CDR3 protein: CASTRLGRNTEAFF; CDR3 DNA: TGTGCCAGCACCAGGCTCGGTCGGAACACTGAAGCTTTCTTT; clone size: -; V gene: TRBV28; J gene: TRBJ1-1; CDR3 length: 14; D gene: -
CDR3 protein: CASSEYEESSEAFF; CDR3 DNA: TGTGCCAGCAGTGAATACGAGGAATCTTCTGAAGCTTTCTTT; clone size: -; V gene: TRBV25-1; J gene: TRBJ1-1; CDR3 length: 14; D gene: -
CDR3 protein: CASSQDVARTGLNEQYF; CDR3 DNA: TGCGCCAGCAGCCAAGATGTAGCGCGGACAGGGCTAAACGAGCAGTACTTC; clone size: once; V gene: TRBV4-1; J gene: TRBJ2-7; CDR3 length: 17; D gene: TRBD1
CDR3 protein: CASSPGYGYTF; CDR3 DNA: TGTGCCAGCAGCCCGGGTTATGGCTACACCTTC; clone size: -; V gene: TRBV9; J gene: TRBJ1-2; CDR3 length: 11; D gene: -
CDR3 protein: CASSQATGTVFYEQYF; CDR3 DNA: TGCGCCAGCAGCCAAGCGACCGGGACAGTCTTCTACGAGCAGTACTTC; clone size: few; V gene: TRBV5-1; J gene: TRBJ2-7; CDR3 length: 16; D gene: TRBD1
CDR3 protein: CASRTGTGRYGYTF; CDR3 DNA: TGTGCCAGCAGGACCGGGACAGGGCGCTATGGCTACACCTTC; clone size: -; V gene: TRBV28; J gene: TRBJ1-2; CDR3 length: 14; D gene: TRBD1
CDR3 protein: CASSSIGVAGVEQYF; CDR3 DNA: TGTGCCAGCAGCTCTATTGGGGTAGCGGGGGTCGAGCAGTACTTC; clone size: -; V gene: TRBV7-2; J gene: TRBJ2-7; CDR3 length: 15; D gene: TRBD2
CDR3 protein: CATSPAGGRGNEKLFF; CDR3 DNA: TGTGCCACCAGCCCGGCGGGGGGACGGGGGAATGAAAAACTGTTTTTT; clone size: -; V gene: TRBV15; J gene: TRBJ1-4; CDR3 length: 16; D gene: -
CDR3 protein: CASSSGLSSTDTQYF; CDR3 DNA: TGTGCCAGCAGCTCCGGACTATCTAGCACAGATACGCAGTATTTT; clone size: -; V gene: TRBV7-2; J gene: TRBJ2-3; CDR3 length: 15; D gene: -
CDR3 protein: CASSLGGASGGRSYNEQFF; CDR3 DNA: TGTGCCAGCAGCTTAGGAGGTGCTAGCGGGGGGCGCTCCTACAATGAGCAGTTCTTC; clone size: -; V gene: TRBV11-3; J gene: TRBJ2-1; CDR3 length: 19; D gene: TRBD2
CDR3 protein: CASSIQGALPYGYTF; CDR3 DNA: TGTGCCAGTAGTATCCAGGGGGCATTACCCTATGGCTACACCTTC; clone size: -; V gene: TRBV19; J gene: TRBJ1-2; CDR3 length: 15; D gene: TRBD1
CDR3 protein: CASSVAGVSADTQYF; CDR3 DNA: TGTGCCAGCAGTGTAGCGGGAGTTTCTGCGGATACGCAGTATTTT; clone size: -; V gene: TRBV6-1; J gene: TRBJ2-3; CDR3 length: 15; D gene: TRBD2
CDR3 protein: CASRLLGQGTDTQYF; CDR3 DNA: TGCGCCAGCCGTCTCCTGGGACAGGGAACGGATACGCAGTATTTT; clone size: once; V gene: TRBV5-1; J gene: TRBJ2-3; CDR3 length: 15; D gene: TRBD1
CDR3 protein: CASSSRQTLIEMGNTIYF; CDR3 DNA: TGTGCCAGCAGCTCAAGACAGACTCTTATCGAGATGGGAAACACCATATATTTT; clone size: -; V gene: TRBV11-2; J gene: TRBJ1-3; CDR3 length: 18; D gene: -
CDR3 protein: CASSLLRTSSNTGELFF; CDR3 DNA: TGTGCCAGCAGCCTCCTTAGGACTAGTTCGAACACCGGGGAGCTGTTTTTT; clone size: -; V gene: TRBV27; J gene: TRBJ2-2; CDR3 length: 17; D gene: TRBD2
CDR3 protein: CASSSTTSGGGTQYF; CDR3 DNA: TGTGCCAGCAGTTCAACGACTAGCGGGGGAGGGACCCAGTACTTC; clone size: few; V gene: TRBV27; J gene: TRBJ2-5; CDR3 length: 15; D gene: TRBD2
CDR3 protein: CASSAPGTESGNTIYF; CDR3 DNA: TGTGCCAGCAGTGCGCCTGGGACAGAGTCTGGAAACACCATATATTTT; clone size: -; V gene: TRBV2; J gene: TRBJ1-3; CDR3 length: 16; D gene: TRBD1
CDR3 protein: CASSSQADTDTQYF; CDR3 DNA: TGTGCCAGCAGTTCACAGGCAGACACAGATACGCAGTATTTT; clone size: -; V gene: TRBV27; J gene: TRBJ2-3; CDR3 length: 14; D gene: -
CDR3 protein: CASSYSPPGTNYGYTF; CDR3 DNA: TGTGCCAGCAGTTACTCGCCTCCAGGGACAAACTATGGCTACACCTTC; clone size: -; V gene: TRBV6-5; J gene: TRBJ1-2; CDR3 length: 16; D gene: -
CDR3 protein: CASSLWRLAGAEDTQYF; CDR3 DNA: TGTGCCAGCAGCTTATGGCGACTAGCGGGAGCAGAAGATACGCAGTATTTT; clone size: -; V gene: TRBV7-2; J gene: TRBJ2-3; CDR3 length: 17; D gene: TRBD2
CDR3 protein: CASRTMTGPGQPQHF; CDR3 DNA: TGTGCCAGTAGAACAATGACAGGGCCCGGCCAGCCCCAGCATTTT; clone size: -; V gene: TRBV19; J gene: TRBJ1-5; CDR3 length: 15; D gene: TRBD1
CDR3 protein: CASSPQGNGELFF; CDR3 DNA: TGTGCCAGCAGCCCACAGGGGAACGGGGAGCTGTTTTTT; clone size: many; V gene: TRBV7-7; J gene: TRBJ2-2; CDR3 length: 13; D gene: TRBD1
CDR3 protein: CASSRIGTLRETQYF; CDR3 DNA: TGTGCCAGCAGCCGAATCGGGACTCTCCGAGAGACCCAGTACTTC; clone size: -; V gene: TRBV7-9; J gene: TRBJ2-5; CDR3 length: 15; D gene: -
CDR3 protein: CASSSGTDNQPQHF; CDR3 DNA: TGTGCCAGCAGTTCCGGGACAGACAATCAGCCCCAGCATTTT; clone size: once; V gene: TRBV28; J gene: TRBJ1-5; CDR3 length: 14; D gene: TRBD1
CDR3 protein: CAWSVFSGGGYTF; CDR3 DNA: TGTGCCTGGAGTGTATTTAGTGGCGGCGGCTACACCTTC; clone size: -; V gene: TRBV30; J gene: TRBJ1-2; CDR3 length: 13; D gene: -